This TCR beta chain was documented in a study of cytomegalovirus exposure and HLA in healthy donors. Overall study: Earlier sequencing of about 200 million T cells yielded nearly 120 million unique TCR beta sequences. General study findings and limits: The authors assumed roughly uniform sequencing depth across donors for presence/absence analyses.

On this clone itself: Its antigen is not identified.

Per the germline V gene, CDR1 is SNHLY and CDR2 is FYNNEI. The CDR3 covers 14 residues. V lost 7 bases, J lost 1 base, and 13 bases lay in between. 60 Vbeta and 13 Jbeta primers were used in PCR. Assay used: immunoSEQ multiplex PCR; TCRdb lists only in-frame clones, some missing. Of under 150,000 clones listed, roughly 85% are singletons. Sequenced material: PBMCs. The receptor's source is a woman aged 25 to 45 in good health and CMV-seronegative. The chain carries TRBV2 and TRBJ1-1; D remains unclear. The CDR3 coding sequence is TGTGCCAGCATCCGGGAGGTAAGGAACACTGAAGCTTTCTTT. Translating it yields CASIREVRNTEAFF.